This entry lists 26 T cell receptor beta chains sequenced from one sample in a study of T cell repertoires in cytomegalovirus infection. No antigen is known for these receptors. TCRdb reprocessed the reads with MiXCR, giving one entry per CDR3 protein. The sample contains under 150,000 distinct CDR3 sequences, under 35% of which appear only once. The sequencing used CD8+ T cells from cultured PBMCs, collected from culture after CMV antigen stimulation. The receptors come from a human donor in good health (CMV status not recorded). Some clones in this sample may be carry-over from other donors' samples.

This clonotype has just a few counts. This CDR3 reads CASSFFQGPHHEQFF. For the CDR3, the DNA is TGTGCCAGCAGCTTTTTCCAGGGGCCCCATCATGAGCAGTTCTTC. The chain combines TRBV7-4 with TRBJ2-1; perhaps TRBD1 as D (6 bases). This CDR3 is built from 15 residues. V shed 3 bases and J shed 8 bases, with 17 bases lying between them. CDR1 is SGHVT and CDR2 is SQSDAQ in the germline V gene.

This clonotype was counted only a few times. The gene calls are TRBV5-5 and TRBJ2-7; TRBD1 aligns across 8 bases. Germline CDR1 is SGHKS and CDR2 is YYEKEE (reference sequence). The J segment lost 7 bases and the V segment lost 2 bases, leaving 14 bases of the junction unmatched. The length of the CDR3 is 16 residues. The CDR3 coding sequence is TGTGCCAGCAGCTTTCCCAAGGGGACAGGAACGGGGGAGCAGTACTTC. Its translation: CASSFPKGTGTGEQYF.

This rearrangement joins TRBV25-1 to TRBJ2-5; 8 bases map to TRBD1. The CDR3 runs 13 residues. V trimming: 6 bases; J trimming: 7 bases; junction bases outside the gene matches: 7. Germline CDR1 reads MGHDK; CDR2 reads SYGVNS. The CDR3 spells CASRAQGGPTQYF. CDR3 nucleotides: TGTGCCAGCAGGGCACAGGGGGGACCGACCCAGTACTTC. The whole variable domain, remainder taken from reference TRBV25-1 and TRBJ2-5, is EADIYQTPRYLVIGTGKKITLECSQTMGHDKMYWYQQDPGMELHLIHYSYGVNSTEKGDLSSESTVSRIRTEHFPLTLESARPSHTSQYLCASRAQGGPTQYFGPGTRLLVL.

This clonotype was counted many times. This chain uses TRBV7-2 with TRBJ1-1, with D perhaps TRBD1 (5 bases). Germline V gene data show CDR1 as SGHTA and CDR2 as FQGNSA. This CDR3 region has 13 residues. V lost 7 bases and J lost 7, with 16 bases in between. CDR3 bases: TGTGCCAGCACCGGAGGCGGGGCGGATGAAGCTTTCTTT. As protein: CASTGGGADEAFF.

In this sample, this clonotype turned up a few times. The chain has TRBV6-1 and TRBJ2-7; D not certain. The germline V and J ends were trimmed by 4 bases and 3 bases, with 4 bases remaining between them. The CDR3 has 11 amino acids. In germline, CDR1 is MNHNS, CDR2 SASEGT. CDR3 nucleotide sequence: TGTGCCAGCAGTGGGGGCTACGAGCAGTACTTC. Translation: CASSGGYEQYF.

V gene TRBV19 combines with J gene TRBJ2-5; 10 bases are a match to TRBD2. Germline trimming cut 6 bases from V and 1 base from J; bases unmatched to any gene: 2. The CDR3 spans 14 residues. In germline, CDR1 is LNHDA, CDR2 SQIVND (reference sequence). The CDR3, as DNA: TGTGCCAGTAGCTGGACTAGCGGCCAAGAGACCCAGTACTTC. It is translated as CASSWTSGQETQYF.

This rearrangement joins TRBV20-1 to TRBJ2-1, with 13 bases aligning to TRBD2. CDR3 length: 17 amino acids. Germline V lookup: CDR1 DFQATT, CDR2 SNEGSKA (reference sequence). V lost 8 bases and J lost 7; bases outside the gene matches: 17. DNA for the CDR3: TGCAGTTCCTTACCGATCCTCCCGGGACTAGCGGGGAATGAGCAGTTCTTC. This encodes CSSLPILPGLAGNEQFF.

This chain connects TRBV4-1 to TRBJ1-5; 7 nucleotides agree with TRBD1. V lost 2 bases to trimming and J lost 0 bases; unmatched junction nucleotides: 4. The CDR3 covers 16 residues. The germline V gene has CDR1 MGHRA and CDR2 YSYEKL. This chain's CDR3 is CASSQIQGPSNQPQHF. The DNA for the CDR3 is TGCGCCAGCAGCCAAATACAGGGGCCTAGCAATCAGCCCCAGCATTTT.

This clonotype was picked up many times. One end of the junction varies from germline; a read error may be responsible. The rearrangement joins TRBV7-7 to TRBJ2-1; D not certain. This CDR3 contains 13 residues. Germline V gene lookup returns CDR1 SSHAT and CDR2 FNYEAQ (reference sequence). The CDR3 region is CASSSHWGREQFF. The CDR3 DNA reads as TGTGCTAGCAGCTCTCACTGGGGTCGAGAGCAGTTCTTC. The full variable domain, with the rest looked up from reference TRBV7-7 and TRBJ2-1, is GAGVSQSPRYKVTKRGQDVTLRCDPISSHATLYWYQQALGQGPEFLTYFNYEAQPDKSGLPSDRFSAERPEGSISTLTIQRTEQRDSAMYRCASSSHWGREQFFGPGTRLTVL.

This clonotype appeared many times. This chain joins TRBV7-8 and TRBJ2-1, with 7 bases identical to TRBD1. The CDR3 contains 17 residues. Germline loops: CDR1 SGHVS, CDR2 FQNEAQ. V gave up 2 bases and J gave up 0 bases; unmatched junction bases: 7. The CDR3 region is CASSLLPTGNSYNEQFF. CDR3 coding DNA: TGTGCCAGCAGCTTACTCCCGACAGGGAACTCCTACAATGAGCAGTTCTTC.

This clonotype was seen a few times. The gene calls are TRBV27 and TRBJ1-2; a weak D match, TRBD1 (6 bases). Germline V gene lookup returns CDR1 MNHEY and CDR2 SMNVEV (reference sequence). V was trimmed by 5 bases and J by 7 bases, leaving 14 bases between them. There are 13 residues in the CDR3. The CDR3 coding sequence is TGTGCCAGCAGTCCACCAGGGGCGCGTGGCTACACCTTC. The encoded protein is CASSPPGARGYTF.

This clonotype was seen more than once but under ten times. The rearrangement joins TRBV6-5 to TRBJ1-5; D is ambiguous. This CDR3 is built from 13 residues. The germline CDR1 and CDR2 sequences are MNHEY and SVGAGI. Deletions cut 3 bases from V and 7 bases from J, with 10 bases between. CDR3 loop: CASSYGLGQPQHF. In DNA, the CDR3 is TGTGCCAGCAGTTATGGTTTGGGACAGCCCCAGCATTTT.

The rearrangement links TRBV7-6 to TRBJ2-7; 9 nucleotides match TRBD2. The V and J ends lost 5 bases and 8 bases, in that order; junction bases with no gene match: 16. This CDR3 contains 16 residues. The V gene's germline CDR1 is SGHVS and CDR2 FNYEAQ. CDR3 bases: TGTGCCAGCAGCCCCCGAGGGGTTACTAGCGGGTACCAGCAGTACTTC. It codes for CASSPRGVTSGYQQYF.

This clonotype was picked up a small number of times. The junction and the germline gene differ at one end; a read error may be behind it. V usage is TRBV6-6 and J usage is TRBJ2-7, with D possibly being TRBD2 (6 bases). The CDR3 has 13 amino acids. Germline lookup yields CDR1 MNHNY and CDR2 SVGAGI (reference sequence). CDR3 residues: CASSNYGGAQSSF. CDR3 sequence (DNA): TGTGCCAGCAGTAACTACGGGGGAGCTCAAAGTTCCTTC.

This clonotype has more than one count but fewer than ten. The chain carries TRBV7-9 and TRBJ2-5; D is perhaps TRBD1 (5 bases). Trimming took 7 bases from V and 7 from J, leaving 19 bases between them. Germline lookup yields CDR1 SEHNR and CDR2 FQNEAQ (reference sequence). The CDR3 runs to 14 residues. CDR3 residues: CASIPYAGQVTQYF. CDR3 DNA: TGTGCCAGCATCCCTTACGCAGGGCAGGTGACCCAGTACTTC.

The genes are TRBV4-3 and TRBJ2-1, with D possibly called TRBD1 or TRBD2 (5 bases each). This CDR3 is 18 amino acids long. Germline-derived CDR1 and CDR2 are LGHNA and YSLEER. The V end was cut by 7 bases, the J end by 0 bases, with 22 bases between. CDR3 DNA sequence: TGCGCCAGCACCCGCCGACCCGGGACGCCAAGCTCCTACAATGAGCAGTTCTTC. Its protein product is CASTRRPGTPSSYNEQFF.

This clonotype appeared a single time. The genes are TRBV6-1 and TRBJ1-1, with D maybe TRBD1 (5 bases). V was shortened by 5 bases and J by 5 bases, with 15 bases between the two germline ends. This CDR3 spans 14 amino acids. Germline-derived CDR1 and CDR2 are MNHNS and SASEGT. The CDR3 is CASSQWGGGTEAFF. The CDR3 region has the DNA TGTGCCAGCAGTCAATGGGGGGGGGGTACTGAAGCTTTCTTT.

DNA of the CDR3: TGTGCCAGCAGTTCGGGGACAGGGTACTCTGGGGCCAACGTCCTGACTTTC. Encoded protein: CASSSGTGYSGANVLTF. J is TRBJ2-6 and V is TRBV12-3 or TRBV12-4; 9 bases line up with TRBD1. The CDR3 runs 17 residues. The V segment lost 4 bases and the J segment 0 bases; nucleotides outside the gene matches: 4.

This clonotype was detected only a few times. The V and J genes are TRBV13 and TRBJ1-4, with D hard to call. The length of the CDR3 is 14 residues. V lost 8 bases and J lost 0, with 10 bases in between. Germline V gene lookup returns CDR1 PRHDT and CDR2 FYEKMQ (reference sequence). The CDR3 reads CASGQTATNEKLFF. The CDR3 nucleotides are TGTGCCAGCGGCCAGACTGCAACTAATGAAAAACTGTTTTTT. Combining the CDR3 with reference TRBV13 and TRBJ1-4 gives the whole variable domain AAGVIQSPRHLIKEKRETATLKCYPIPRHDTVYWYQQGPGQDPQFLISFYEKMQSDKGSIPDRFSAQQFSDYHSELNMSSLELGDSALYFCASGQTATNEKLFFGSGTQLSVL.

The gene calls are TRBV18 and TRBJ2-7, with 8 bases that match TRBD1. CDR1 KGHSH and CDR2 LQKENI come from the germline V gene. The CDR3 contains 15 residues. J gave up 1 base and V 3 bases, and 5 bases lay outside the gene matches. The CDR3 sequence is CASSPAGGPSYEQYF. CDR3 bases: TGTGCCAGCTCACCGGCAGGGGGCCCTTCCTACGAGCAGTACTTC.

The chain recombines TRBV6-6 with TRBJ1-1, with a tentative D call TRBD1 (6 bases). V lost 8 bases and J 6 bases, leaving 19 bases between the germline ends. The CDR3 runs to 14 residues. The germline V gene encodes CDR1 MNHNY and CDR2 SVGAGI (reference sequence). As DNA, the CDR3 is TGTGCCAGCTACCCAGAGGGGGGGGTGGCTGAAGCTTTCTTT. It is translated as CASYPEGGVAEAFF.

The genes are TRBV4-1 and TRBJ1-1, with TRBD1 as a possible D gene (5 bases). The CDR3 sequence is 16 residues long. The germline V and J ends were trimmed by 1 base and 1 base, with 13 bases remaining between them. Germline V gives CDR1 MGHRA, CDR2 YSYEKL. The CDR3 DNA is TGCGCCAGCAGCCAAGGATATGGGGGGGGGAACACTGAAGCTTTCTTT. It translates to CASSQGYGGGNTEAFF.

The chain employs TRBV20-1 and TRBJ2-7; TRBD1 is a possible D gene (6 bases). Trimming took 0 bases from V and 2 from J, leaving 11 bases between them. Germline CDR1 reads DFQATT; CDR2 reads SNEGSKA (reference sequence). The CDR3 consists of 14 residues. In DNA form, the CDR3 reads TGCAGTGCTAGAGATCAGGCAGGGGCCTACGAGCAGTACTTC. It specifies CSARDQAGAYEQYF.

This clonotype was recorded a few times. The rearrangement links TRBV4-2 to TRBJ2-5; 14 positions match TRBD2. CDR1 LGHNA and CDR2 YNFKEQ come from the germline V gene. The CDR3 has 18 residues. Trimming took 4 bases from V and 2 from J; bases not matched to a gene: 9. The CDR3 bases are TGTGCCAGCAGCCGAGGGACTAGCGGGGGCCACTCACAAGAGACCCAGTACTTC. Its translation: CASSRGTSGGHSQETQYF.

CDR3 sequence reads: CASSQTSGGSYSTDTQYF. The CDR3 coding sequence is TGTGCCAGCAGCCAGACTAGCGGGGGGTCCTATAGCACAGATACGCAGTATTTT. The J gene is TRBJ2-3, the V gene TRBV27; TRBD2 agrees at 13 bases. The CDR3 loop spans 18 amino acids. J lost 0 bases, V lost 6 bases, and 9 bases had no gene match. Germline assignment: CDR1 MNHEY and CDR2 SMNVEV (reference sequence).

This clonotype was observed at least ten times. J is TRBJ1-5 and V is TRBV4-1; possible D gene TRBD1, 6 bases. This CDR3 contains 14 residues. Germline V gene sequence: CDR1 MGHRA, CDR2 YSYEKL. V shed 4 bases and J shed 5 bases, with 12 bases lying between them. CDR3 nucleotides: TGCGCCAGCAGCCGATCAGGGGATTATCAGCCCCAGCATTTT. Its translation: CASSRSGDYQPQHF.